The 26 T cell receptor beta chains reported below all come from one sample, sequenced in a study of cytomegalovirus exposure and HLA in healthy donors. The study ran its PCR with 60 Vbeta and 13 Jbeta primers. Profiled with immunoSEQ multiplex PCR; TCRdb holds only in-frame clones, not every one. Counted here are 150,000 to 200,000 clones, about three quarters occurring once; the ten biggest clones make up less than 0.9%. Sequencing was done on a sample of PBMCs. These receptors came from a female donor in good health and CMV-seronegative.

This rearrangement joins TRBV27 to TRBJ1-6; D is perhaps TRBD1 (5 bases). Trimming removed 5 bases at V and 13 bases at J, with 21 bases between. Per the germline V gene, CDR1 is MNHEY and CDR2 is SMNVEV (reference sequence). The CDR3 extends over 15 amino acids. Here the CDR3 DNA reads TGTGCCAGCAGTGGGGACTCTTTTGGTAGTAGGCCCCTCCACTTT. Protein product: CASSGDSFGSRPLHF.

The gene calls are TRBV18 and TRBJ1-2; 8 nucleotides line up with TRBD1. After removal of 6 bases from V and 3 bases from J, the junction contained 9 bases not matched to a gene. The CDR3 runs to 15 residues. Germline-derived CDR1 and CDR2 are KGHSH and LQKENI. The CDR3 spells CASSRSGTGYYGYTF. CDR3 DNA sequence: TGTGCCAGCTCGCGATCCGGGACAGGTTACTATGGCTACACCTTC. Together with reference TRBV18 and TRBJ1-2, the CDR3 gives the full variable domain: NAGVMQNPRHLVRRRGQEARLRCSPMKGHSHVYWYRQLPEEGLKFMVYLQKENIIDESGMPKERFSAEFPKEGPSILRIQQVVRGDSAAYFCASSRSGTGYYGYTFGSGTRLTVV.

In this sample, this clone turned up a few times. The V gene is TRBV7-9, the J gene TRBJ2-1; tentatively, D is TRBD1 (5 bases). V was pared by 6 bases and J by 8 bases, with 11 bases between. This CDR3 region has 12 residues. Germline CDR1 and CDR2: SEHNR and FQNEAQ (reference sequence). The CDR3 spells CASRPQGDEQFF. The CDR3 bases are TGTGCCAGCAGGCCCCAGGGCGATGAGCAGTTCTTC.

The chain is built from TRBV7-3 and TRBJ1-5, with 7 positions matching TRBD1. Losses at the gene ends were 3 bases for V and 5 bases for J; bases not matched to a gene: 7. The germline V gene has CDR1 SGHTA and CDR2 FQGTGA. This CDR3 is 15 amino acids long. CDR3 coding DNA: TGTGCCAGCAGCTTCCCGGGACAGATTTATCAGCCCCAGCATTTT. This codes for CASSFPGQIYQPQHF.

This sequence joins TRBV7-2 and TRBJ2-7; possible D gene TRBD2, 5 bases. The CDR3 extends over 16 amino acids. CDR1 SGHTA and CDR2 FQGNSA come from the germline V gene. The V and J ends lost 5 bases and 2 bases respectively, with 19 bases between them. CDR3 nucleotide sequence: TGTGCCAGCAGCACTACTCCGAGCACGGGGACCTACGAGCAGTACTTC. It yields the protein CASSTTPSTGTYEQYF.

J is TRBJ1-2 and V is TRBV10-3; D perhaps matches TRBD1 (5 bases). V lost 5 bases and J 5 bases, leaving 9 bases between the germline ends. The CDR3 contains 12 residues. Germline CDR1 ENHRY, CDR2 SYGVKD. CDR3 nucleotide sequence: TGTGCCATCAGTATGCAGGGATATGGCTACACCTTC. Protein sequence: CAISMQGYGYTF.

The chain joins TRBV2 to TRBJ2-7; 12 bases match TRBD1. Trimming at V came to 8 bases and at J to 7 bases, leaving 6 bases not matched to a gene. CDR1 SNHLY and CDR2 FYNNEI come from the germline V gene. The CDR3 totals 13 residues. The CDR3 bases are TGTGCCAGCCAGGGACAGGGGGCGGGGGAGCAGTACTTC. As protein: CASQGQGAGEQYF.

The rearrangement uses TRBV7-9 and TRBJ2-7; 9 bases map to TRBD2. Germline values: CDR1 SEHNR, CDR2 FQNEAQ (reference sequence). The CDR3 covers 13 residues. With 4 bases clipped from V and 5 bases from J, the junction kept 3 bases outside the gene matches. CDR3 sequence: CASSSGLANEQYF. CDR3 in DNA: TGTGCCAGCAGCTCGGGACTAGCAAACGAGCAGTACTTC.

The chain joins TRBV5-1 to TRBJ1-3; D unresolved. The V gene lost 0 bases and the J gene lost 0 bases, with 13 bases spanning the gap. The germline V gene has CDR1 SGHRS and CDR2 YFSETQ. This CDR3 is 17 amino acids long. The CDR3 sequence: CASSLGWRWASGNTIYF. CDR3 DNA: TGCGCCAGCAGCTTGGGATGGAGGTGGGCCTCTGGAAACACCATATATTTT.

The V gene is TRBV28, the J gene TRBJ1-2, with D possibly TRBD1 on 6 matching bases. This CDR3 contains 13 residues. With 8 bases removed from V and 4 bases from J, the gap between germline ends came to 14 bases. The germline V gene has CDR1 MDHEN and CDR2 SYDVKM. The CDR3 loop reads CASSWDKVYGYTF. CDR3 DNA: TGTGCCAGCTCTTGGGACAAGGTCTATGGCTACACCTTC.

This clone appeared a few times. J is TRBJ1-1 and V is TRBV5-1, with D possibly matching TRBD1 (5 bases). V was clipped by 6 bases and J by 6 bases, with 15 bases between them. The germline gives CDR1 SGHRS, CDR2 YFSETQ. This CDR3 spans 13 amino acids. The CDR3 nucleotides read TGCGCCAGCATCGCCCCAGGGAGGGCTGAAGCTTTCTTT. It codes for CASIAPGRAEAFF. The whole variable domain, remainder taken from reference TRBV5-1 and TRBJ1-1, is KAGVTQTPRYLIKTRGQQVTLSCSPISGHRSVSWYQQTPGQGLQFLFEYFSETQRNKGNFPGRFSGRQFSNSRSEMNVSTLELGDSALYLCASIAPGRAEAFFGQGTRLTVV.

The genes are TRBV6-5 and TRBJ2-7, with TRBD1 matching 7 bases. J lost 5 bases, V lost 5 bases, and 12 bases had no gene match. Germline V lookup: CDR1 MNHEY, CDR2 SVGAGI. CDR3 size: 15 residues. Written as DNA, the CDR3 is TGTGCCAGCAGTCCCGTATCGACAGGGCGGGACGAGCAGTACTTC. Its translation is CASSPVSTGRDEQYF.

The chain joins TRBV5-1 to TRBJ2-1, with D possibly TRBD1 on 5 matching bases. Germline CDR1 SGHRS, CDR2 YFSETQ. The CDR3 is 14 amino acids. Trimming removed 5 bases at V and 6 bases at J, with 15 bases between. The CDR3 loop reads CASRAGQGRNEQFF. The CDR3 DNA reads TGCGCCAGCAGGGCTGGACAAGGGCGCAATGAGCAGTTCTTC.

The chain employs TRBV28 and TRBJ1-1; D perhaps matches TRBD1 (5 bases). The V and J ends lost 7 bases and 10 bases respectively, with 16 bases between them. From germline, CDR1 is MDHEN and CDR2 SYDVKM. This CDR3 is built from 12 residues. The CDR3 DNA sequence: TGTGCCAGCACACAGGTTTCAAAGGCAGCTTTCTTT. It codes for CASTQVSKAAFF.

The chain couples TRBV6-5 to TRBJ2-7; D is perhaps TRBD1 (6 bases). CDR1 and CDR2 from the germline V gene are MNHEY and SVGAGI. Trimming left V 4 bases short and J 2 bases short, with 15 bases between. This CDR3 is built from 15 residues. CDR3 sequence: CASSSESGHTYEQYF. The CDR3 DNA reads TGTGCCAGCAGTTCAGAATCGGGACACACCTACGAGCAGTACTTC.

The chain combines TRBV6-4 with TRBJ2-3; 7 positions agree with TRBD2. V shed 6 bases, J shed 1 base, and the junction held 4 bases outside the gene matches. CDR3 length equals 14 residues. Germline lookup yields CDR1 MRHNA and CDR2 SNTAGT. CDR3 coding DNA: TGTGCCAGCAGCTCAAGCGGGGGCACAGATACGCAGTATTTT. Translation gives CASSSSGGTDTQYF.

This clone is a singleton in its sample. This chain joins TRBV30 and TRBJ1-5; D perhaps matches TRBD1 (6 bases). CDR3 length: 14 amino acids. Germline values: CDR1 GTSNPN, CDR2 SVGIG (reference sequence). Trimming removed 3 bases from V and 6 bases from J, with 15 bases in between. The CDR3 region has the DNA TGTGCCTGGAGCTTCAAGGGGGTCGCTCAGCCCCAGCATTTT. Translation: CAWSFKGVAQPQHF.

The V call is TRBV7-9, the J call TRBJ2-7; the D gene is possibly TRBD1 (6 bases). CDR3 length: 13 amino acids. Trimming cost V 5 bases and J 0 bases, with 8 bases left between them. The V gene's germline CDR1 is SEHNR and CDR2 FQNEAQ (reference sequence). In nucleotides, the CDR3 is TGTGCCAGCAGCCCCAGGGGCTCCTACGAGCAGTACTTC. As protein: CASSPRGSYEQYF.

The V gene is TRBV5-4, the J gene TRBJ2-2; weak D call: TRBD1 (5 bases). The CDR3 totals 15 residues. Germline loops: CDR1 SGHNT, CDR2 YYREEE (reference sequence). Trimming cost V 1 base and J 4 bases, with 11 bases left between them. CDR3 in DNA: TGTGCCAGCAGCTTGTGGGCAGGGCCCACCGGGGAGCTGTTTTTT. This translates into CASSLWAGPTGELFF. The whole variable domain, remainder taken from reference TRBV5-4 and TRBJ2-2, is ETGVTQSPTHLIKTRGQQVTLRCSSQSGHNTVSWYQQALGQGPQFIFQYYREEENGRGNFPPRFSGLQFPNYSSELNVNALELDDSALYLCASSLWAGPTGELFFGEGSRLTVL.

This sequence joins TRBV7-3 and TRBJ2-1; 14 positions match TRBD2. This CDR3 spans 15 amino acids. Germline CDR1 SGHTA, CDR2 FQGTGA. V was pared by 2 bases and J by 9 bases, with 3 bases of the junction left unmatched. The CDR3 sequence: CASSLLTSGGGEQFF. CDR3 DNA sequence: TGTGCCAGCAGCTTATTGACTAGCGGGGGGGGTGAGCAGTTCTTC. The variable domain in full, with the rest retrieved from reference TRBV7-3 and TRBJ2-1, is GAGVSQTPSNKVTEKGKYVELRCDPISGHTALYWYRQSLGQGPEFLIYFQGTGAADDSGLPNDRFFAVRPEGSVSTLKIQRTERGDSAVYLCASSLLTSGGGEQFFGPGTRLTVL.

The rearrangement uses TRBV4-2 and TRBJ2-2, with 7 positions matching TRBD2. V was pared by 0 bases and J by 5 bases, with 3 bases of the junction left unmatched. The germline V gene has CDR1 LGHNA and CDR2 YNFKEQ. The length of the CDR3 is 15 residues. The CDR3 is CASSQDGGTTGELFF. Here the CDR3 DNA reads TGTGCCAGCAGCCAAGACGGGGGGACGACCGGGGAGCTGTTTTTT.

This clone was counted a single time. The gene calls are TRBV10-3 and TRBJ2-7; tentatively, D is TRBD1 (5 bases). Germline values: CDR1 ENHRY, CDR2 SYGVKD. This CDR3 region has 15 residues. Trimming left V 7 bases short and J 0 bases short, with 16 bases between. The CDR3 region has the DNA TGTGCCATCACCCCAACCAGAGACAGCTCCTACGAGCAGTACTTC. Amino acid sequence: CAITPTRDSSYEQYF.

This clone has just a few counts. This sequence joins TRBV14 and TRBJ1-3, with D hard to call. Germline V gene sequence: CDR1 SGHDN, CDR2 FVKESK. The CDR3 contains 17 residues. V was pared by 3 bases and J by 0 bases, with 15 bases between. The CDR3 DNA follows: TGTGCCAGCAGCCACGGATGGTTGAGGGACTCTGGAAACACCATATATTTT. Protein product: CASSHGWLRDSGNTIYF.

The chain couples TRBV4-1 to TRBJ1-1; maybe TRBD1 (5 bases). Germline V CDR1 and CDR2: MGHRA, YSYEKL. There are 15 residues in the CDR3. The germline V and J ends were trimmed by 0 bases and 1 base, with 9 bases remaining between them. Here the CDR3 reads CASSQDPGGNTEAFF. The CDR3 coding sequence is TGCGCCAGCAGCCAAGATCCCGGGGGGAACACTGAAGCTTTCTTT.

The V call is TRBV27, the J call TRBJ1-2; D gene ambiguous. This CDR3 has 15 residues. In germline, CDR1 is MNHEY, CDR2 SMNVEV (reference sequence). Trimming cost V 6 bases and J 7 bases, with 21 bases left between them. CDR3 coding DNA: TGTGCCAGCAGCCCACACTATTCGAGTATTTCTGGCTACACCTTC. This encodes CASSPHYSSISGYTF.

This clone was counted between two and nine times. The J gene is TRBJ2-3, the V gene TRBV29-1; 12 positions agree with TRBD2. Per germline, CDR1 SQVTM and CDR2 ANQGSEA. Trimming at V came to 3 bases and at J to 2 bases, leaving 12 bases not matched to a gene. The CDR3 totals 18 residues. CDR3 DNA sequence: TGCAGCGTTGAGATCCTAAGGACTAGCGGGGCACCCACAGATACGCAGTATTTT. Translating gives CSVEILRTSGAPTDTQYF.